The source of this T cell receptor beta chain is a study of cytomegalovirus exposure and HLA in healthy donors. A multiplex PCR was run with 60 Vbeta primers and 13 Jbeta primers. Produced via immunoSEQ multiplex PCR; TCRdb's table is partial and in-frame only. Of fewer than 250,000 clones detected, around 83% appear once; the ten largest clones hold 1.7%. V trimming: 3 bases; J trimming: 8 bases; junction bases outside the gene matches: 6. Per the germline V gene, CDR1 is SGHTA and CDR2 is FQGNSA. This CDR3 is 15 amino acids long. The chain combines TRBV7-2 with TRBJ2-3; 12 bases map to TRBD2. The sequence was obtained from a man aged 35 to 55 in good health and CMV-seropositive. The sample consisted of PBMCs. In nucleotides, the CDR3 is TGTGCCAGCAGCTTCTCTAGCGGGAGGGGTGGTACGCAGTATTTT. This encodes CASSFSSGRGGTQYF.